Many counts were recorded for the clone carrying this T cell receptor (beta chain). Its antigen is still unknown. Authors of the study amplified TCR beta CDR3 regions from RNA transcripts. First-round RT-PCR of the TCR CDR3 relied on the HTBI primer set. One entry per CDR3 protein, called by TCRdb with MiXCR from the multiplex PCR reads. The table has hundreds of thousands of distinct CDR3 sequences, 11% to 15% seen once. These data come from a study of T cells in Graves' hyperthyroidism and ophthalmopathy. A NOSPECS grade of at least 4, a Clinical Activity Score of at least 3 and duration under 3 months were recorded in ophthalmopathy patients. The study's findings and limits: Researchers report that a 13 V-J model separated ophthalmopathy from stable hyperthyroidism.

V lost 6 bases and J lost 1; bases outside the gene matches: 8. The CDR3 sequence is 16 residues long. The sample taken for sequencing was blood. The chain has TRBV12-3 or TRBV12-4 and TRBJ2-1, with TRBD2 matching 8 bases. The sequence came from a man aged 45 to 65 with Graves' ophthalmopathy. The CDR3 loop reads CASSSHSGESYNEQFF. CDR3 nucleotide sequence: TGTGCCAGCAGCTCACATAGCGGGGAATCCTACAATGAGCAGTTCTTC.